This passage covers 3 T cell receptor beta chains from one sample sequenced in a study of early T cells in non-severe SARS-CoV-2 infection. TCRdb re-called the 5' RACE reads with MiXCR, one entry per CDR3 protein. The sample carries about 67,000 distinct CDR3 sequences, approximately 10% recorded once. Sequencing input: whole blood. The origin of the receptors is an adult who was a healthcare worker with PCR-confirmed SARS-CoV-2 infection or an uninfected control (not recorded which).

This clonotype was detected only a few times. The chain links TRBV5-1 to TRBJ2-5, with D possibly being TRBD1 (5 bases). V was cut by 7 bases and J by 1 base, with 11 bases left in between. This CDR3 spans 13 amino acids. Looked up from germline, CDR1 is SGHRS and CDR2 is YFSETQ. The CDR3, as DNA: TGCGCCAGCCACCGTGGGGCCCAAGAGACCCAGTACTTC. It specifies CASHRGAQETQYF.

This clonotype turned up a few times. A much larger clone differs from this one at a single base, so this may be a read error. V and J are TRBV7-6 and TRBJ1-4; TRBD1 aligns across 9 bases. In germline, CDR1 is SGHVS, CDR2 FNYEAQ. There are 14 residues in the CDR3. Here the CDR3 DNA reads TGTGTCAGCAGCCCGGGACAGGGAAATGAAAAACTGTTTTTT. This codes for CVSSPGQGNEKLFF.

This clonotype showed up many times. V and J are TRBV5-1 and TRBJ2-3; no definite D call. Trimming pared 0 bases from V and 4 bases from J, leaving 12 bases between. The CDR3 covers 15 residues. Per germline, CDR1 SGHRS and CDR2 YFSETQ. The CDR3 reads CASSLEGLTADTQYF. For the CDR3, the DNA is TGCGCCAGCAGCTTGGAGGGCTTAACCGCAGATACGCAGTATTTT. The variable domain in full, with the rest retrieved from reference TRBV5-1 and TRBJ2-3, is KAGVTQTPRYLIKTRGQQVTLSCSPISGHRSVSWYQQTPGQGLQFLFEYFSETQRNKGNFPGRFSGRQFSNSRSEMNVSTLELGDSALYLCASSLEGLTADTQYFGPGTRLTVL.